This TCR beta chain appears in the sequencing data of a study of Graves' ophthalmopathy and Graves' hyperthyroidism. V dropped 5 bases and J dropped 6 bases, with 11 bases sitting between them. Germline V CDR1 and CDR2: SQVTM, ANQGSEA. CDR3 length: 11 residues. Beta-chain TCR CDR3 regions were amplified from RNA transcripts. Second-round multiplex PCR followed a first-round RT-PCR using HTBI primers. TCRdb recomputed calls from the multiplex PCR reads with MiXCR, one row per CDR3 protein. Of a few hundred thousand distinct CDR3 sequences in the sample, around 21% were seen once. The TCR comes from a woman aged 18 to 35 with stable Graves' hyperthyroidism. V gene TRBV29-1 combines with J gene TRBJ2-7; tentative D call: TRBD1 (6 bases). The specimen sequenced was peripheral blood. In DNA, the CDR3 is TGCAGCGTTCGTGGGGGCCCCGAGCAGTACTTC. It translates to CSVRGGPEQYF.